A selection of T cell receptor beta chains follows, all from one sample in a study of T cell clusters in autoimmune cytopenias. TCRdb derives one entry per CDR3 protein from the multiplex PCR reads, leaving out DNA. Recorded for this sample: more than 5,000 distinct CDR3 sequences. This sample also appeared in a second study, on T cell repertoires in aging, cancer and after chemotherapy.

Sequences were obtained from peripheral blood. The origin of the receptors is a human donor in good health. CDR3s include the opening cysteine and the closing phenylalanine or tryptophan. Fields, in order: V gene, CDR3 length, clone size, J gene, CDR3 protein. Size is stated for part of the rows, as once, few or many counts, or as a class when the clone is expanded.

v_call: TRBV5-1
cdr3_length: 15
clone_size: .
j_call: TRBJ2-2
cdr3_aa: CASSLQGAQAGELFF

v_call: TRBV27
cdr3_length: 15
clone_size: .
j_call: TRBJ2-1
cdr3_aa: CASSHASGGAYEQFF

v_call: TRBV6-5
cdr3_length: 14
clone_size: .
j_call: TRBJ2-1
cdr3_aa: CASVSIPGGNEQFF

v_call: TRBV30
cdr3_length: 15
clone_size: .
j_call: TRBJ1-3
cdr3_aa: CAWSAGQLSGNTIYF

v_call: TRBV7-2
cdr3_length: 14
clone_size: .
j_call: TRBJ2-2
cdr3_aa: CASSRDRGTGELFF

v_call: TRBV6-1
cdr3_length: 15
clone_size: .
j_call: TRBJ2-1
cdr3_aa: CASTLPSGRGDEQFF

v_call: TRBV19
cdr3_length: 14
clone_size: medium-sized
j_call: TRBJ1-6
cdr3_aa: CASSRTGEVSPLHF

v_call: TRBV7-9
cdr3_length: 15
clone_size: .
j_call: TRBJ2-3
cdr3_aa: CASSLPGGRTDTQYF

v_call: TRBV6-5
cdr3_length: 15
clone_size: .
j_call: TRBJ1-3
cdr3_aa: CASSEWGGDGNTIYF

v_call: TRBV18
cdr3_length: 15
clone_size: medium-sized
j_call: TRBJ1-1
cdr3_aa: CASSVGGGMNTEAFF